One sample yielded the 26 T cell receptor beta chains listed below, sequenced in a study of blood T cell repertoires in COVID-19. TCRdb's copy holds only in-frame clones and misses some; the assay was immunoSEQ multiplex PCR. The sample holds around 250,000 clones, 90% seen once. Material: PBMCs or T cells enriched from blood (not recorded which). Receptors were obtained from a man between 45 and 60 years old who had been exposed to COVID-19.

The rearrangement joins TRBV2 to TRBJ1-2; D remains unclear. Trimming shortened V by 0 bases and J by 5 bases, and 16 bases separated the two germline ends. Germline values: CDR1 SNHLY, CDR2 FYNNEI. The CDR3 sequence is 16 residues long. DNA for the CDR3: TGTGCCAGCAGTGAAGCGACGGTGAGGGCTCCGTATGGCTACACCTTC. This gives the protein CASSEATVRAPYGYTF. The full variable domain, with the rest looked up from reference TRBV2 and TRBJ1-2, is EPEVTQTPSHQVTQMGQEVILRCVPISNHLYFYWYRQILGQKVEFLVSFYNNEISEKSEIFDDQFSVERPDGSNFTLKIRSTKLEDSAMYFCASSEATVRAPYGYTFGSGTRLTVV.

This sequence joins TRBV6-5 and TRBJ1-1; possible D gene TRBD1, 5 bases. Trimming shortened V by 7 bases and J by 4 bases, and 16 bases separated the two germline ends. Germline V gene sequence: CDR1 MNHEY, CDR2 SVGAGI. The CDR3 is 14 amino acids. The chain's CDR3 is CASTPRGEGTEAFF. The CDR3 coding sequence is TGTGCCAGCACCCCACGGGGGGAAGGCACTGAAGCTTTCTTT.

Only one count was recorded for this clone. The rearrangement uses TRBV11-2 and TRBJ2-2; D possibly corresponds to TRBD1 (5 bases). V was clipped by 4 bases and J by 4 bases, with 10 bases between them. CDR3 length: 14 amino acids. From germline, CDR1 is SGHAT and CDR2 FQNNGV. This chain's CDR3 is CASSSRGSTGELFF. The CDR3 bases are TGTGCCAGCAGCTCAAGGGGATCCACCGGGGAGCTGTTTTTT.

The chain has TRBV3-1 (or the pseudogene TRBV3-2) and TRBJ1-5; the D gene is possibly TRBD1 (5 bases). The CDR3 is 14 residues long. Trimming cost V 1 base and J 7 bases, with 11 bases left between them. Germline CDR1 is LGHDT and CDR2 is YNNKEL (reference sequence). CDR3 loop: CASSQAGLRQPQHF. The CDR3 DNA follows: TGTGCCAGCAGCCAAGCAGGGTTAAGGCAGCCCCAGCATTTT.

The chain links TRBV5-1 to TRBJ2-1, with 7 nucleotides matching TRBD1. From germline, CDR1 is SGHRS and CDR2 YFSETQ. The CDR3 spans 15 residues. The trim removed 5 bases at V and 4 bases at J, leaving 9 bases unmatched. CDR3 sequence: CASRGDRGLYNEQFF. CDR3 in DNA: TGCGCCAGCAGAGGGGACAGAGGGCTTTACAATGAGCAGTTCTTC.

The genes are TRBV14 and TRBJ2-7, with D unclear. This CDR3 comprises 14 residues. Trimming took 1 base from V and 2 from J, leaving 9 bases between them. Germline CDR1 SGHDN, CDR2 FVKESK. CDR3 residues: CASSQVGATYEQYF. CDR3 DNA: TGTGCCAGCAGCCAAGTCGGAGCCACCTACGAGCAGTACTTC.

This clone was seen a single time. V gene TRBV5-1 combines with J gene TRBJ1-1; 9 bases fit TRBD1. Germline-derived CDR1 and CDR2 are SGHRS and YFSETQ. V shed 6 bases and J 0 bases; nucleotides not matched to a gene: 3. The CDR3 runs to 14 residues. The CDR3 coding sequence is TGCGCCAGCACACAGGGGGCGCTGAACACTGAAGCTTTCTTT. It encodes CASTQGALNTEAFF.

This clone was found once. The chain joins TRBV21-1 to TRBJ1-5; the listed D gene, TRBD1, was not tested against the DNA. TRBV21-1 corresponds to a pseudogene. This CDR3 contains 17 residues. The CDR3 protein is CASSKVIKQGKNQPQHF. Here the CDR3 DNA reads TGTGCCAGCAGCAAGGTCATAAAACAGGGGAAAAATCAGCCCCAGCATTTT.

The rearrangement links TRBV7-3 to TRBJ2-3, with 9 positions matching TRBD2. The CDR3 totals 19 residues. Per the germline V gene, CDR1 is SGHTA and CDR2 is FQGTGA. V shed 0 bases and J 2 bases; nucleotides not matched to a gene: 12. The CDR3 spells CASSLTQAHSGRHTDTQYF. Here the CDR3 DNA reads TGTGCCAGCAGCTTAACGCAGGCCCATAGCGGGAGACACACAGATACGCAGTATTTT.

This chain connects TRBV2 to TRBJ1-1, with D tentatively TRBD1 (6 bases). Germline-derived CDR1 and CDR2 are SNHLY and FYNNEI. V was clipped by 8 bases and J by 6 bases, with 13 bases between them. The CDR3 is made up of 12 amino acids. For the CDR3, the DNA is TGTGCCAGCGCGATACAGGGCCCTGAAGCTTTCTTT. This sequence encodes CASAIQGPEAFF.

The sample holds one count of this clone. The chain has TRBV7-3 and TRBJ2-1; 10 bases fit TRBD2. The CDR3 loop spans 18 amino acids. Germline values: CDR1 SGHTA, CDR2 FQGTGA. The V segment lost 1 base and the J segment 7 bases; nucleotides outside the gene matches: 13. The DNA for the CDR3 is TGTGCCAGCAGCTTAAGAGGCAAAACTAGCGGGGCGGGGAATGAGCAGTTCTTC. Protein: CASSLRGKTSGAGNEQFF.

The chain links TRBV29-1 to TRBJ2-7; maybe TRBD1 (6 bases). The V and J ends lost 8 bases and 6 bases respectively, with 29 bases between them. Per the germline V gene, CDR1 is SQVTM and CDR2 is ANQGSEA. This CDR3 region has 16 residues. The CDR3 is CSPLYRGQGYMGEQYV. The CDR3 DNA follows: TGCAGCCCTCTTTACCGAGGTCAGGGGTATATGGGCGAGCAGTACGTC.

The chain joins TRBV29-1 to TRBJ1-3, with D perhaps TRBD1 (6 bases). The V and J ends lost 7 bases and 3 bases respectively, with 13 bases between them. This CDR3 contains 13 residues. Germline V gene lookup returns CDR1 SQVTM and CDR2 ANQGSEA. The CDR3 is CSGRQVGGNTIYF. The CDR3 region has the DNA TGCAGCGGCCGACAGGTCGGTGGAAACACCATATATTTT.

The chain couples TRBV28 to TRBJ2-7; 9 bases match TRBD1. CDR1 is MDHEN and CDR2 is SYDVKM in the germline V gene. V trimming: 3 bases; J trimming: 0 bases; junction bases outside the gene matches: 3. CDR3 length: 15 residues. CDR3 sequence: CASSLRDRVSYEQYF. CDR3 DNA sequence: TGTGCCAGCAGTTTGCGGGACAGGGTCTCCTACGAGCAGTACTTC.

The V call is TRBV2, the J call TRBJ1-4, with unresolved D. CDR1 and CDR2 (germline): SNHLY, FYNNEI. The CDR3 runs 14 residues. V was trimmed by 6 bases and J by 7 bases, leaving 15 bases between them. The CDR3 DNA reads TGTGCCAGCAGGTCCAGGTCCGCACTTGAAAAACTGTTTTTT. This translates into CASRSRSALEKLFF.

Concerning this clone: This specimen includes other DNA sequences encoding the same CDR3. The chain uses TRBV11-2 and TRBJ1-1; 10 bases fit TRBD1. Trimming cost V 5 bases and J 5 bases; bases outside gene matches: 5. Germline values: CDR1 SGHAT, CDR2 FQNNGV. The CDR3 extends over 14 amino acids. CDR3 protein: CASSPDRGPTEAFF. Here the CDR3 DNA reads TGTGCCAGCAGCCCCGACAGGGGGCCTACTGAAGCTTTCTTT.

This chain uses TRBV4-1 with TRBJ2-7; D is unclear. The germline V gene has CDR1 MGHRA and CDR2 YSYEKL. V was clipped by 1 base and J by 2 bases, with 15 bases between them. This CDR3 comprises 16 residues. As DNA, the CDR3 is TGCGCCAGCAGCCAAGGCCCCCGAGGTTCCACCTACGAGCAGTACTTC. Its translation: CASSQGPRGSTYEQYF.

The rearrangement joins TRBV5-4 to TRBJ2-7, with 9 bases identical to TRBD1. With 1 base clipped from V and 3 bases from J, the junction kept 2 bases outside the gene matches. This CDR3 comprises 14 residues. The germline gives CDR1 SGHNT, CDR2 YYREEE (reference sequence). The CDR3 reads CASSLTGGNYEQYV. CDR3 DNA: TGTGCCAGCAGCTTGACAGGGGGCAACTACGAGCAGTACGTC.

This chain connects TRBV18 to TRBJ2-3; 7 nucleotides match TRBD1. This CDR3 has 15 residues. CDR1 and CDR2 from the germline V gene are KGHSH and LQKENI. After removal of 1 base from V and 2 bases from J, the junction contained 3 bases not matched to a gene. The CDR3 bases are TGTGCCAGCTCACCACTAACAGGGGACACAGATACGCAGTATTTT. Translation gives CASSPLTGDTDTQYF.

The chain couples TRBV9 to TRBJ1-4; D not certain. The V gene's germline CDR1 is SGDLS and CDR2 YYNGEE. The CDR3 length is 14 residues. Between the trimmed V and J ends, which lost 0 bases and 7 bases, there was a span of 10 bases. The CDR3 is CASSVGAYGEKLFF. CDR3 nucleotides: TGTGCCAGCAGCGTAGGGGCCTATGGTGAAAAACTGTTTTTT.

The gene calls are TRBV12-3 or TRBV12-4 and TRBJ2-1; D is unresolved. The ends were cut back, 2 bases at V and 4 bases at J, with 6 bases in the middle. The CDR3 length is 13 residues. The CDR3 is CASSLTRYNEQFF. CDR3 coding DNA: TGTGCCAGCAGTTTAACCAGGTACAATGAGCAGTTCTTC.

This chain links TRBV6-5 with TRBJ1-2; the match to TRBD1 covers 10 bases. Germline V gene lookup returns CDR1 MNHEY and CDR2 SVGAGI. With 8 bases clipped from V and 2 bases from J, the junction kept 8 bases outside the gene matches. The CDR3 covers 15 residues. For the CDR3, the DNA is TGTGCCAGCTGGGATCCGGGACAGGGGAACTATGGCTACACCTTC. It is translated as CASWDPGQGNYGYTF.

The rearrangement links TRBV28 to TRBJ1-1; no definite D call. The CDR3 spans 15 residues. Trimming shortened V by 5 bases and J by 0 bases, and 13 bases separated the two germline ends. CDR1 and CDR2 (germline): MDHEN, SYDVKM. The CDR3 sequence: CASSPPPGMNTEAFF. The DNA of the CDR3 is TGTGCCAGCAGTCCCCCACCGGGTATGAACACTGAAGCTTTCTTT. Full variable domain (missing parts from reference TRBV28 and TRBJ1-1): DVKVTQSSRYLVKRTGEKVFLECVQDMDHENMFWYRQDPGLGLRLIYFSYDVKMKEKGDIPEGYSVSREKKERFSLILESASTNQTSMYLCASSPPPGMNTEAFFGQGTRLTVV.

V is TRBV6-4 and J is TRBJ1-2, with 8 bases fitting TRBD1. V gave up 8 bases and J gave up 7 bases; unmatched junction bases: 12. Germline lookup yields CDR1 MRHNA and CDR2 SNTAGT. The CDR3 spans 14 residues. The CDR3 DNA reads TGTGCCAGCTCGCCCCAGGGGGCCTCTGGTGGCTACACCTTC. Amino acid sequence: CASSPQGASGGYTF.

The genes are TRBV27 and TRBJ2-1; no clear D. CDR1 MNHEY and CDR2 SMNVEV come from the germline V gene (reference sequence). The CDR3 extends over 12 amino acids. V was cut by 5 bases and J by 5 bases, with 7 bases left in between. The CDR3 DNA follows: TGTGCCAGCAGTCAGGTTAACAATGAGCAGTTCTTC. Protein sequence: CASSQVNNEQFF.

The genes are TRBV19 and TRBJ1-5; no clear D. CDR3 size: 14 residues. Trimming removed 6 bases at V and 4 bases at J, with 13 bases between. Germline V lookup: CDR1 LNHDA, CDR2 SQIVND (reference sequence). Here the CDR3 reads CASRAGSLNQPQHF. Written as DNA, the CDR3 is TGTGCCAGTAGGGCGGGAAGTCTTAATCAGCCCCAGCATTTT.